These 16 T cell receptor beta chains originate from one sample sequenced in a study of Graves' ophthalmopathy and Graves' hyperthyroidism. The study amplified TCR beta CDR3 regions using RNA transcripts. In the first round, RT-PCR was carried out with HTBI primers, and a multiplex PCR formed the second round. One entry per CDR3 protein results from TCRdb running MiXCR on the multiplex PCR reads. Of some 350,000 distinct CDR3 sequences in the sample, roughly a sixth are singletons; the top ten hold 2.4%. Sequenced input: peripheral blood. The receptors shown here come from an adult woman with stable Graves' hyperthyroidism.

There are many counts of this clonotype. The rearrangement uses TRBV27 and TRBJ2-7; D not resolved. V was trimmed by 6 bases and J by 3 bases, leaving 21 bases between them. CDR3 length equals 16 residues. Germline CDR1 MNHEY, CDR2 SMNVEV (reference sequence). The chain's CDR3 is CASRGKISGTNYEQYF. DNA of the CDR3: TGTGCCAGCAGGGGCAAAATCTCAGGCACCAACTACGAGCAGTACTTC.

The table lists this clonotype with many counts. This chain links TRBV28 with TRBJ2-4; D is unclear. Trimming removed 2 bases from V and 1 base from J, with 9 bases in between. Germline CDR1 is MDHEN and CDR2 is SYDVKM. The length of the CDR3 is 15 residues. CDR3 sequence reads: CASSLRVMAKNIQYF. Written as DNA, the CDR3 is TGTGCCAGCAGTTTAAGGGTTATGGCCAAAAACATTCAGTACTTC.

This clonotype came up many times. The chain carries TRBV20-1 and TRBJ2-5; TRBD2 agrees at 8 bases. J was trimmed by 2 bases and V by 3 bases; bases with no gene match: 5. The CDR3 runs to 14 residues. CDR1 and CDR2 (germline): DFQATT, SNEGSKA (reference sequence). The CDR3 bases are TGCAGTGCTAGGGCACCGGGGGGGCAAGAGACCCAGTACTTC. Encoded protein: CSARAPGGQETQYF.

In this sample, this clonotype turned up a few times. Since a much larger clone is just one base distant, this may be a read error. The V gene is TRBV11-2, the J gene TRBJ2-7; D gene ambiguous. CDR3 length: 12 residues. The germline V and J ends were trimmed by 1 base and 6 bases, with 7 bases remaining between them. CDR1 and CDR2 (germline): SGHAT, FQNNGV. The CDR3: CASSLVRCEQYF. In DNA form, the CDR3 reads TGTGCCAGCAGCTTAGTGCGGTGCGAGCAGTACTTC.

The table lists this clonotype with many counts. CDR3 sequence reads: CSAGGGSNQPQHF. As DNA, the CDR3 is TGCAGTGCTGGGGGGGGGAGCAATCAGCCCCAGCATTTT. This chain connects TRBV20-1 to TRBJ1-5, with D perhaps matching TRBD1 (5 bases). The germline V gene encodes CDR1 DFQATT and CDR2 SNEGSKA (reference sequence). The CDR3 is 13 amino acids. The germline V and J ends were trimmed by 5 bases and 1 base, with 9 bases remaining between them.

Details on this clonotype: One end of the junction fails to match germline, which may point to a read error. The chain couples TRBV10-3 to TRBJ1-5, with D perhaps matching TRBD1 (6 bases). Germline loops: CDR1 ENHRY, CDR2 SYGVKD. The CDR3 has 13 amino acids. The CDR3 sequence: CAINEGGDQPQHF. The CDR3 coding sequence is TGTGCCATCAATGAGGGGGGGGATCAGCCCCAGCATTTT.

The V call is TRBV5-1, the J call TRBJ1-1; D is unclear. The CDR3 covers 15 residues. CDR1 and CDR2 from the germline V gene are SGHRS and YFSETQ. Trimming cost V 0 bases and J 0 bases, with 9 bases left between them. Here the CDR3 DNA reads TGCGCCAGCAGCTTGGAATACAGAATGAACACTGAAGCTTTCTTT. The encoded protein is CASSLEYRMNTEAFF.

This clonotype was counted at least ten times. V usage is TRBV7-9 and J usage is TRBJ2-4, with a tentative D call TRBD2 (5 bases). From germline, CDR1 is SEHNR and CDR2 FQNEAQ (reference sequence). V was shortened by 5 bases and J by 0 bases, with 8 bases between the two germline ends. The CDR3 has 14 amino acids. In DNA form, the CDR3 reads TGTGCCAGCAGCCTAGAGGGAGCCAAAAACATTCAGTACTTC. Protein sequence: CASSLEGAKNIQYF.

The chain is built from TRBV11-2 and TRBJ1-1; 8 nucleotides match TRBD1. Trimming cost V 6 bases and J 4 bases; bases outside gene matches: 4. The CDR3 has 13 amino acids. From germline, CDR1 is SGHAT and CDR2 FQNNGV. The CDR3, as DNA: TGTGCCAGCAGTAGCGGGACAGGCACTGAAGCTTTCTTT. The encoded protein is CASSSGTGTEAFF. Full variable domain (rest looked up from reference TRBV11-2 and TRBJ1-1): EAGVAQSPRYKIIEKRQSVAFWCNPISGHATLYWYQQILGQGPKLLIQFQNNGVVDDSQLPKDRFSAERLKGVDSTLKIQPAKLEDSAVYLCASSSGTGTEAFFGQGTRLTVV.

A word on this clonotype: A read error may explain this, as a much larger clone is one base away. This rearrangement joins TRBV7-2 to TRBJ1-2, with D possibly TRBD1 on 6 matching bases. The V gene's germline CDR1 is SGHTA and CDR2 FQGNSA. The CDR3 contains 13 residues. CDR3 in amino acids: CASSKDSNYGYIF. As DNA, the CDR3 is TGTGCCAGCAGTAAGGACAGTAACTATGGCTACATCTTC.

This sequence joins TRBV2 and TRBJ2-3; no clear D. The V end was cut by 7 bases, the J end by 2 bases, with 13 bases between. The CDR3 is 14 residues long. Germline CDR1 SNHLY, CDR2 FYNNEI. The CDR3: CASTPALPTDTQYF. DNA for the CDR3: TGTGCCAGCACTCCGGCCCTTCCCACAGATACGCAGTATTTT. Looking up the rest from reference TRBV2 and TRBJ2-3 gives the full variable domain: EPEVTQTPSHQVTQMGQEVILRCVPISNHLYFYWYRQILGQKVEFLVSFYNNEISEKSEIFDDQFSVERPDGSNFTLKIRSTKLEDSAMYFCASTPALPTDTQYFGPGTRLTVL.

V and J are TRBV10-3 and TRBJ2-5, with 10 positions matching TRBD1. J was trimmed by 7 bases and V by 4 bases; bases with no gene match: 12. This CDR3 has 16 residues. CDR1 and CDR2 (germline): ENHRY, SYGVKD. The CDR3 bases are TGTGCCATCAGTGGCCGTGGGACAGGGGACCTTGGGACCCAGTACTTC. This encodes CAISGRGTGDLGTQYF.

The CDR3 coding sequence is TGTGCCAGCAGCTGGACTAGCAACAATGAGCAGTTCTTC. Its translation: CASSWTSNNEQFF. The chain joins TRBV5-8 to TRBJ2-1, with TRBD2 matching 8 bases. Germline V gives CDR1 SGHTS, CDR2 YDEGEE. Trimming cost V 3 bases and J 5 bases; bases outside gene matches: 1. The CDR3 extends over 13 amino acids. The full variable domain, its missing parts supplied by reference TRBV5-8 and TRBJ2-1, is EAGVTQSPTHLIKTRGQQATLRCSPISGHTSVYWYQQALGLGLQFLLWYDEGEERNRGNFPPRFSGRQFPNYSSELNVNALELEDSALYLCASSWTSNNEQFFGPGTRLTVL.

This clonotype was seen ten or more times. The V gene is TRBV30, the J gene TRBJ1-1; a possible D gene is TRBD1 (6 bases). Per the germline V gene, CDR1 is GTSNPN and CDR2 is SVGIG (reference sequence). V was pared by 4 bases and J by 0 bases, with 12 bases between. The CDR3 is made up of 14 amino acids. CDR3: CAWMMKGVNTEAFF. CDR3 DNA: TGTGCCTGGATGATGAAGGGGGTGAACACTGAAGCTTTCTTT. Full variable domain (rest looked up from reference TRBV30 and TRBJ1-1): SQTIHQWPATLVQPVGSPLSLECTVEGTSNPNLYWYRQAAGRGLQLLFYSVGIGQISSEVPQNLSASRPQDRQFILSSKKLLLSDSGFYLCAWMMKGVNTEAFFGQGTRLTVV.

This clonotype showed up many times. This chain connects TRBV29-1 to TRBJ2-5; perhaps TRBD2 as D (5 bases). The germline V and J ends were trimmed by 4 bases and 4 bases, with 13 bases remaining between them. In germline, CDR1 is SQVTM, CDR2 ANQGSEA. This CDR3 region has 13 residues. The CDR3 protein is CSVVESGGETQYF. Written as DNA, the CDR3 is TGCAGCGTTGTGGAGTCAGGAGGAGAGACCCAGTACTTC.

The table lists this clonotype with many counts. The chain couples TRBV28 to TRBJ1-2; tentatively, D is TRBD1 (5 bases). The CDR3 length is 13 residues. Germline V gives CDR1 MDHEN, CDR2 SYDVKM. The ends were cut back, 5 bases at V and 4 bases at J, with 11 bases in the middle. CDR3 DNA sequence: TGTGCCAGCAGTGGGGACGGACGCTATGGCTACACCTTC. It encodes CASSGDGRYGYTF.